This TCR beta chain was recorded in a study of cytomegalovirus exposure and HLA in healthy donors. The PCR employed 60 Vbeta primers together with 13 Jbeta primers. Measured with immunoSEQ multiplex PCR; TCRdb has only the in-frame clones, and not every one. The repertoire consists of about 190,000 clones, with around 86% occurring once and the leading ten covering more than 6%. V lost 7 bases and J lost 5, with 11 bases in between. Germline CDR1 reads SNHLY; CDR2 reads FYNNEI. The CDR3 spans 12 residues. This clonotype was sampled from a man between 40 and 49 years old in good health and CMV-seropositive. The sequenced sample consisted of PBMCs. The chain combines TRBV2 with TRBJ1-2, with D perhaps matching TRBD1 (5 bases). The DNA for the CDR3 is TGTGCCAGCACCCGCGGGGGATATGGCTACACCTTC. Protein product: CASTRGGYGYTF.